This record looks at one TCR beta chain sequence and its context. Its antigen is not known. These data originate in a study of human CD8 memory T cell subsets. The study, taken as a whole, reports: The Chao1 estimates suggested that precursor exhausted T cells were less diverse than stem-like memory T cells.

UMI-labeled 5' RACE was the method by which TCR beta libraries were made. In the original workflow: Across the sequenced material, each individual TCR beta library was found to contain somewhere between about 2,800 and 20,000 functional CDR3 beta clonotypes. TCRdb reprocessed the 5' RACE reads, keeping one entry per CDR3 protein, no DNA. The V and J calls and clone size come from TCRdb's table, not from the authors' own analysis. The listing contains roughly 5,000 distinct CDR3 sequences. In germline, CDR1 is MNHEY, CDR2 SVGAGI. This CDR3 region has 17 residues. This clonotype originated in a human donor in good health. The chain joins TRBV6-5 to TRBJ1-4. Sequencing used CD8+ T cells from PBMCs. CDR3 in amino acids: CASSYGPFRPTNEKLFF.